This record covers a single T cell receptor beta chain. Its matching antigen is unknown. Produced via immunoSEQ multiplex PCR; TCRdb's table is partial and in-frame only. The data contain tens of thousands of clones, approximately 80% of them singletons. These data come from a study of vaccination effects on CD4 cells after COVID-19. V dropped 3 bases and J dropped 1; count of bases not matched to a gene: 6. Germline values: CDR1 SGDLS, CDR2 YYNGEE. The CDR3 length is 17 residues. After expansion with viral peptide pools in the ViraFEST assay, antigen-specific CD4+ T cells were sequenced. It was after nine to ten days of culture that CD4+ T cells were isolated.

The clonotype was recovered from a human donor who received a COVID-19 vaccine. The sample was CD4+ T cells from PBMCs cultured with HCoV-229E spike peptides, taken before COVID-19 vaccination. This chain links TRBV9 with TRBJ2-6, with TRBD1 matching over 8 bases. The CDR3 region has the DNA TGTGCCAGCAGCGCACGACAGGGGAGGTCTGGGGCCAACGTCCTGACTTTC. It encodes CASSARQGRSGANVLTF.